A single sample gave rise to the 31 T cell receptor beta chains below, sequenced in a study of blood T cells in healthy people across ages. A second 7 to 11 cycle PCR used barcoded and J-beta primers. Each CDR3 protein gets one entry after TCRdb re-called the 5' RACE reads with MiXCR. The table lists 1.5 million to 2 million distinct CDR3 sequences, 28% of them singletons. The sequencing sample was made of blood. Receptor source: a woman in her twenties or thirties in good health.

This clonotype was recorded a few times. The V gene is TRBV27, the J gene TRBJ1-2; D is undetermined. Per germline, CDR1 MNHEY and CDR2 SMNVEV (reference sequence). CDR3 length: 13 amino acids. The germline V and J ends were trimmed by 6 bases and 7 bases, with 15 bases remaining between them. This CDR3 is CASSSGVGRGYTF. CDR3 DNA sequence: TGTGCCAGCAGCTCCGGGGTCGGCCGTGGCTACACCTTC.

This chain uses TRBV20-1 with TRBJ2-7; 7 nucleotides align to TRBD2. The CDR3 runs to 12 residues. V dropped 7 bases and J dropped 0; count of bases not matched to a gene: 3. Germline CDR1 DFQATT, CDR2 SNEGSKA (reference sequence). The CDR3 DNA reads TGCAGTGGTATAGCGGGCTCCTACGAGCAGTACTTC. It codes for CSGIAGSYEQYF.

This clonotype was picked up many times. The chain employs TRBV28 and TRBJ2-7; 12 bases match TRBD2. CDR3 length equals 15 residues. CDR1 is MDHEN, CDR2 SYDVKM, per germline. V lost 5 bases and J lost 2; bases outside the gene matches: 4. The CDR3 coding sequence is TGTGCCAGCAGTCCACCTAGCGGGGGGGCCTACGAGCAGTACTTC. It codes for CASSPPSGGAYEQYF.

This clonotype was recorded many times. The gene calls are TRBV12-3 or TRBV12-4 and TRBJ2-1, with 13 bases fitting TRBD2. With V trimmed by 5 bases and J by 1 base, 5 bases remained unmatched. The CDR3 has 17 amino acids. Written as DNA, the CDR3 is TGTGCCAGCAGTCCCGGACTAGCGGGAGTGTCCTACAATGAGCAGTTCTTC. Translated: CASSPGLAGVSYNEQFF.

This clonotype was observed at least ten times. The chain carries TRBV5-1 and TRBJ2-6, with D unclear. The CDR3 spans 16 residues. Trimming cost V 0 bases and J 2 bases, with 9 bases left between them. Germline V lookup: CDR1 SGHRS, CDR2 YFSETQ. The CDR3 reads CASSLEGNPGANVLTF. The DNA of the CDR3 is TGCGCCAGCAGCTTGGAAGGGAATCCTGGGGCCAACGTCCTGACTTTC.

This clonotype was recorded only once. Given a much more abundant clone one base away, this may be a read error. This chain uses TRBV20-1 with TRBJ2-7, with D possibly matching TRBD2 (5 bases). This CDR3 is built from 13 residues. CDR1 DFQATT and CDR2 SNEGSKA come from the germline V gene (reference sequence). The germline V and J ends were trimmed by 5 bases and 4 bases, with 15 bases remaining between them. CDR3 bases: TGCAGTGCTGTCAGTGGCGGACTTTACGAGCAGTACTTC. It is translated as CSAVSGGLYEQYF.

The chain has TRBV12-3 or TRBV12-4 and TRBJ2-7; no firm D call. V gave up 3 bases and J gave up 7 bases, with 13 bases separating them. The CDR3 runs 13 residues. The CDR3 spells CASSFASPREQYF. CDR3 sequence (DNA): TGTGCCAGCAGTTTTGCTAGTCCGAGGGAGCAGTACTTC.

V is TRBV3-1 and J is TRBJ1-1; D is possibly TRBD1 (5 bases). The germline V gene has CDR1 LGHDT and CDR2 YNNKEL (reference sequence). Trimming left V 0 bases short and J 3 bases short, with 17 bases between. CDR3 length: 17 residues. The CDR3 spells CASSQDQSGLGDTEAFF. The CDR3 DNA is TGTGCCAGCAGCCAAGATCAATCGGGGCTGGGGGACACTGAAGCTTTCTTT. The full variable domain, rest sourced from reference TRBV3-1 and TRBJ1-1, is DTAVSQTPKYLVTQMGNDKSIKCEQNLGHDTMYWYKQDSKKFLKIMFSYNNKELIINETVPNRFSPKSPDKAHLNLHINSLELGDSAVYFCASSQDQSGLGDTEAFFGQGTRLTVV.

This clonotype was counted between two and nine times. One end of the junction is discordant with germline, which a read error may explain. V gene TRBV2 combines with J gene TRBJ2-7; D might be TRBD1 (6 bases). The CDR3 has 15 amino acids. Germline V lookup: CDR1 SNHLY, CDR2 FYNNEI. CDR3 sequence: CSSSLEQGKAYEQYF. The CDR3 nucleotides read TGTTCCAGCTCCCTGGAGCAGGGGAAGGCCTACGAGCAGTACTTC.

Notes on this clonotype: At one of its ends the junction is not consistent with the germline gene, which may arise from a read error. The CDR3 nucleotides read TGTGCCAGCAGCCGACAACCGAACGCTGAAGCTTTCTTT. Translated, it gives CASSRQPNAEAFF. The V gene is TRBV7-8, the J gene TRBJ1-1; D ambiguous. From germline, CDR1 is SGHVS and CDR2 FQNEAQ. This CDR3 has 13 residues.

Only one count was recorded for this clonotype. This chain links TRBV28 with TRBJ2-5; the D gene is possibly TRBD1 (5 bases). With the DNA end fitting TRBJ2-7 better, the J assignment may be wrong. This CDR3 has 13 amino acids. The germline CDR1 and CDR2 sequences are MDHEN and SYDVKM. In DNA form, the CDR3 reads TGTGCCAGCAGGGGTGGGGCAAAATACGAGCAGTACTTC. It translates to CASRGGAKYEQYF.

Details on this clonotype: A much larger clone is a single base away; this may be a read error. Since the CDR3 does not end with the conserved phenylalanine or tryptophan, this likely comes from a read error. J is TRBJ1-2 and V is TRBV29-1, with TRBD1 matching over 9 bases. Per the germline V gene, CDR1 is SQVTM and CDR2 is ANQGSEA. The CDR3 length is 15 residues. With V trimmed by 0 bases and J by 7 bases, 9 bases remained unmatched. CDR3: CSVEEDNRGPSGYTL. CDR3 coding DNA: TGCAGCGTTGAAGAGGACAACAGGGGGCCCTCTGGCTACACCCTC.

A remark on this clonotype: A much larger clone differs from this one at a single base, so this may be a read error. V usage is TRBV3-1 and J usage is TRBJ2-5, with no clear D. Trimming removed 0 bases from V and 11 bases from J, with 16 bases in between. This CDR3 contains 14 residues. Per germline, CDR1 LGHDT and CDR2 YNNKEL (reference sequence). CDR3 DNA: TGTGCCAGCAGCCAAGATGCAGAATTCCACGGGCAGTACTTC. This encodes CASSQDAEFHGQYF.

The CDR3 DNA reads as TGTGCCAGCTCACCTTATAACGCCGCTTACGAGCAGTACTTC. It translates to CASSPYNAAYEQYF. This chain links TRBV18 with TRBJ2-7; D unresolved. The V end lost 3 bases, the J end lost 4 bases, and 13 bases lay between the germline ends. This CDR3 comprises 14 residues. Germline V gene sequence: CDR1 KGHSH, CDR2 LQKENI. The complete variable domain, with remaining parts taken from reference TRBV18 and TRBJ2-7, reads NAGVMQNPRHLVRRRGQEARLRCSPMKGHSHVYWYRQLPEEGLKFMVYLQKENIIDESGMPKERFSAEFPKEGPSILRIQQVVRGDSAAYFCASSPYNAAYEQYFGPGTRLTVT.

Remarks on this clonotype: A far larger clone lies a single base away; this is likely a read error. V gene TRBV6-4 combines with J gene TRBJ2-4; 10 bases align to TRBD2. J was trimmed by 13 bases and V by 6 bases; bases with no gene match: 12. This CDR3 spans 14 amino acids. Germline lookup yields CDR1 MRHNA and CDR2 SNTAGT. This CDR3 reads CASSLAGDYNEQYF. The CDR3 nucleotides read TGTGCCAGCAGCCTAGCGGGAGATTACAATGAGCAGTACTTC.

The V and J genes are TRBV7-2 and TRBJ2-2; a possible D gene is TRBD2 (5 bases). This CDR3 region has 16 residues. Germline V gives CDR1 SGHTA, CDR2 FQGNSA. Trimming stripped 1 base from V and 4 bases from J, with 13 bases between. The CDR3 bases are TGTGCCAGCAGCTTAGGCGGGCTAGGCGGCACCGGGGAGCTGTTTTTT. As protein: CASSLGGLGGTGELFF.

V and J are TRBV13 and TRBJ2-5, with 13 positions matching TRBD2. CDR1 is PRHDT, CDR2 FYEKMQ, per germline (reference sequence). The CDR3 is made up of 16 amino acids. After removal of 5 bases from V and 4 bases from J, the junction contained 7 bases not matched to a gene. The CDR3 nucleotides read TGTGCCAGCAGCACTGGACTAGCGGGGGAAGGAGAGACCCAGTACTTC. Encoded protein: CASSTGLAGEGETQYF.

The chain is built from TRBV20-1 and TRBJ2-7; 9 positions agree with TRBD1. The CDR3 runs to 15 residues. J lost 3 bases, V lost 4 bases, and 10 bases had no gene match. Looked up from germline, CDR1 is DFQATT and CDR2 is SNEGSKA (reference sequence). As DNA, the CDR3 is TGCAGTGCTAACCCGGGACAGGGTGGAGTCTACGAGCAGTACTTC. Protein sequence: CSANPGQGGVYEQYF.

This clonotype has a handful of counts. The V and J genes are TRBV12-3 or TRBV12-4 and TRBJ2-1, with 7 nucleotides matching TRBD2. V was pared by 7 bases and J by 5 bases, with 14 bases of the junction left unmatched. There are 16 residues in the CDR3. The CDR3 DNA follows: TGTGCCAGCAACTCCTTGAGGGAGGGCCTGGACAATGAGCAGTTCTTC. Amino acids: CASNSLREGLDNEQFF.

The V call is TRBV3-1, the J call TRBJ2-7, with 9 bases matching TRBD1. J was trimmed by 7 bases and V by 5 bases; bases with no gene match: 12. The germline V gene has CDR1 LGHDT and CDR2 YNNKEL (reference sequence). The CDR3 extends over 15 amino acids. DNA for the CDR3: TGTGCCAGCAGCTACTGGGACAGGGCCTACAATGAGCAGTACTTC. This sequence encodes CASSYWDRAYNEQYF.

This clonotype has ten or more counts. J is TRBJ1-1 and V is TRBV29-1, with D unclear. The CDR3 spans 11 residues. V shed 4 bases and J shed 9 bases, with 12 bases lying between them. The germline CDR1 and CDR2 sequences are SQVTM and ANQGSEA. The CDR3 nucleotides read TGCAGCGTTGTCGCCACGGCTCAAGCTTTCTTT. Amino acid sequence: CSVVATAQAFF.

This rearrangement joins TRBV7-9 to TRBJ2-1, with a tentative D call TRBD1 (5 bases). Germline V gene lookup returns CDR1 SEHNR and CDR2 FQNEAQ (reference sequence). This CDR3 has 15 residues. Trimming pared 3 bases from V and 4 bases from J, leaving 13 bases between. CDR3: CASSLGLVGYNEQFF. The CDR3 nucleotides are TGTGCCAGCAGCTTGGGGCTAGTTGGGTACAATGAGCAGTTCTTC.

J is TRBJ2-3 and V is TRBV12-3 or TRBV12-4; 10 bases line up with TRBD2. This CDR3 comprises 19 residues. J was trimmed by 0 bases and V by 11 bases; bases with no gene match: 20. The CDR3 spells CAGRQRTSGWGLSTDTQYF. Written as DNA, the CDR3 is TGTGCCGGCCGACAGAGGACTAGCGGTTGGGGGCTTAGCACAGATACGCAGTATTTT.

The rearrangement uses TRBV19 and TRBJ1-2; D gene unclear. Per germline, CDR1 LNHDA and CDR2 SQIVND (reference sequence). The CDR3 runs 13 residues. V lost 7 bases and J 2 bases, leaving 11 bases between the germline ends. DNA of the CDR3: TGTGCCAGTAATGACGGTTTAAACTATGGCTACACCTTC. This encodes CASNDGLNYGYTF. Together with reference TRBV19 and TRBJ1-2, the CDR3 gives the full variable domain: DGGITQSPKYLFRKEGQNVTLSCEQNLNHDAMYWYRQDPGQGLRLIYYSQIVNDFQKGDIAEGYSVSREKKESFPLTVTSAQKNPTAFYLCASNDGLNYGYTFGSGTRLTVV.

The DNA of the CDR3 is TGCAGTGGAGGCCAGGGGGCTGAAAAACTGTTTTTT. This translates into CSGGQGAEKLFF. The rearrangement joins TRBV20-1 to TRBJ1-4; 8 nucleotides align to TRBD1. The CDR3 loop spans 12 amino acids. Trimming at V came to 7 bases and at J to 7 bases, leaving 5 bases not matched to a gene. The germline V gene encodes CDR1 DFQATT and CDR2 SNEGSKA (reference sequence).

This clonotype was seen at least ten times. The rearrangement joins TRBV7-2 to TRBJ2-1; TRBD2 aligns across 7 bases. Trimming took 2 bases from V and 5 from J; bases not matched to a gene: 9. CDR1 and CDR2 from the germline V gene are SGHTA and FQGNSA. The CDR3 runs 16 residues. CDR3 nucleotides: TGTGCCAGCAGCTTATACGGGCGGGGGATTGACAATGAGCAGTTCTTC. It is translated as CASSLYGRGIDNEQFF.

A few counts support this clonotype. The chain recombines TRBV7-9 with TRBJ1-2; 10 bases fit TRBD1. Looked up from germline, CDR1 is SEHNR and CDR2 is FQNEAQ (reference sequence). This CDR3 has 17 residues. V trimming: 4 bases; J trimming: 2 bases; junction bases outside the gene matches: 10. The CDR3 reads CASSWGQTGGKNYGYTF. CDR3 nucleotide sequence: TGTGCCAGCAGCTGGGGCCAGACAGGGGGCAAAAACTATGGCTACACCTTC. Looking up the rest from reference TRBV7-9 and TRBJ1-2 gives the full variable domain: DTGVSQNPRHKITKRGQNVTFRCDPISEHNRLYWYRQTLGQGPEFLTYFQNEAQLEKSRLLSDRFSAERPKGSFSTLEIQRTEQGDSAMYLCASSWGQTGGKNYGYTFGSGTRLTVV.

This clonotype has at least ten counts. The gene calls are TRBV18 and TRBJ2-1, with a weak D call TRBD1 (5 bases). The germline CDR1 and CDR2 sequences are KGHSH and LQKENI. This CDR3 has 17 residues. The V end was cut by 3 bases, the J end by 7 bases, with 22 bases between. Here the CDR3 reads CASSPYMYGRDRNEQFF. The DNA for the CDR3 is TGTGCCAGCTCACCCTATATGTATGGCAGGGATCGGAATGAGCAGTTCTTC.

The chain is built from TRBV4-2 and TRBJ1-2, with D tentatively TRBD1 (5 bases). This CDR3 contains 13 residues. The V end lost 0 bases, the J end lost 13 bases, and 15 bases lay between the germline ends. In germline, CDR1 is LGHNA, CDR2 YNFKEQ. As DNA, the CDR3 is TGTGCCAGCAGCCAAGATAAGGAGGGGAGAATCACCTTC. Protein: CASSQDKEGRITF.

V usage is TRBV6-2 or TRBV6-3 and J usage is TRBJ1-1; the D gene is possibly TRBD1 (5 bases). Germline loops: CDR1 MNHEY, CDR2 SVGEGT. The V end was cut by 4 bases, the J end by 7 bases, with 7 bases between. The CDR3 contains 11 residues. The CDR3 is CASSWGNEAFF. Written as DNA, the CDR3 is TGTGCCAGCAGTTGGGGGAATGAAGCTTTCTTT.

V is TRBV25-1 and J is TRBJ1-2; the D is unclear. The CDR3 runs to 11 residues. Germline V gene data show CDR1 as MGHDK and CDR2 as SYGVNS. The V end lost 3 bases, the J end lost 7 bases, and 6 bases lay between the germline ends. CDR3 DNA sequence: TGTGCCAGCAGTGACCCCGGTGGCTACACCTTC. Residues: CASSDPGGYTF.